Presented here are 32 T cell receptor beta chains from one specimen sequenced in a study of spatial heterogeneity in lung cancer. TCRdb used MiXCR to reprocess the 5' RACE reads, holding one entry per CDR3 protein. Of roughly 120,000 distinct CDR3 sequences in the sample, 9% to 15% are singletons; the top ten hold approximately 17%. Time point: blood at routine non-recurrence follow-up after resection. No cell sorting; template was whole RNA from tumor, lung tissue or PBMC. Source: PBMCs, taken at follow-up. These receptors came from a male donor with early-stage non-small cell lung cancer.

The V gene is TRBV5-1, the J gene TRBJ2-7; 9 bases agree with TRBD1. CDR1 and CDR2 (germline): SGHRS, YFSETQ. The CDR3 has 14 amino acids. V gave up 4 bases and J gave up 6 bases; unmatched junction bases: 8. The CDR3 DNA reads TGCGCCAGCAGCGTTACGGGACAGGGCATCGAGCAGTACTTC. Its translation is CASSVTGQGIEQYF.

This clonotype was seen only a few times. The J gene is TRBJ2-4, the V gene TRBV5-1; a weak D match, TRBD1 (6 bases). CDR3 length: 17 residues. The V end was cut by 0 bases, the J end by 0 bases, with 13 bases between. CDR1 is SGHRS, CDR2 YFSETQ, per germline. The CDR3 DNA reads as TGCGCCAGCAGCTTGGGCACAGGGAGAGTAGCCAAAAACATTCAGTACTTC. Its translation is CASSLGTGRVAKNIQYF.

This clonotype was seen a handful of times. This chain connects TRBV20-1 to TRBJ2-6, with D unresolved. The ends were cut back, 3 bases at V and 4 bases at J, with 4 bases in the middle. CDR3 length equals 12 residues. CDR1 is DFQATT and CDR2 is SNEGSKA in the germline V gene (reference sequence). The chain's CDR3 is CSASLGANVLTF. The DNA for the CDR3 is TGCAGTGCTAGCTTAGGGGCCAACGTCCTGACTTTC.

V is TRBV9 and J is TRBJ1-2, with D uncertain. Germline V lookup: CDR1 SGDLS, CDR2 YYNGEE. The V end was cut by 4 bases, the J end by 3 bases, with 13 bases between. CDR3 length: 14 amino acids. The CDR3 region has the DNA TGTGCCAGCAGCAAGGTGGAGCCTCACTATGGCTACACCTTC. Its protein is CASSKVEPHYGYTF.

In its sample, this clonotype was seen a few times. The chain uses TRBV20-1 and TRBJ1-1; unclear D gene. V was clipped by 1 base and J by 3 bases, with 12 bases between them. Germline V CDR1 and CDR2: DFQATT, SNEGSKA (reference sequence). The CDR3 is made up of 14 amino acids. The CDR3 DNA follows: TGCAGTGCTAGAGGGCGTAGGCCGGACACTGAAGCTTTCTTT. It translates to CSARGRRPDTEAFF.

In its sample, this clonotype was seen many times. The CDR3 DNA is TGCAGCGTTGTCCCCAGCCAAGAGACCCAGTACTTC. It is translated as CSVVPSQETQYF. This chain links TRBV29-1 with TRBJ2-5; no clear D. This CDR3 has 12 amino acids. V was clipped by 4 bases and J by 1 base, with 7 bases between them. In germline, CDR1 is SQVTM, CDR2 ANQGSEA.

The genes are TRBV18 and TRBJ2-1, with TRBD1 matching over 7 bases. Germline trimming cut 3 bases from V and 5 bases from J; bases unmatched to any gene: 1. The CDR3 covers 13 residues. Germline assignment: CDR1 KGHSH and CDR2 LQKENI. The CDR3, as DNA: TGTGCCAGCTCACCCGGACAGGACAATGAGCAGTTCTTC. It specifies CASSPGQDNEQFF.

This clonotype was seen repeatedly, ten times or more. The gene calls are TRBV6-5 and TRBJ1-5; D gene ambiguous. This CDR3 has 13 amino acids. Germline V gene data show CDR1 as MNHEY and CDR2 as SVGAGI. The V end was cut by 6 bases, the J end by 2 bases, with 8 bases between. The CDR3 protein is CASRPAGNQPQHF. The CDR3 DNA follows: TGTGCCAGCAGACCTGCGGGCAATCAGCCCCAGCATTTT.

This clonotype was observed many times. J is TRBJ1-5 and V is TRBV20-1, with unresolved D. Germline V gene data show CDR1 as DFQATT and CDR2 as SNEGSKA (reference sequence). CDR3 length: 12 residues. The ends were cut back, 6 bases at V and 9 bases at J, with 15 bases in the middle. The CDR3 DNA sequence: TGCAGTGCCACAAGGGCCGGTCCGCCCCAGCATTTT. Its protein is CSATRAGPPQHF.

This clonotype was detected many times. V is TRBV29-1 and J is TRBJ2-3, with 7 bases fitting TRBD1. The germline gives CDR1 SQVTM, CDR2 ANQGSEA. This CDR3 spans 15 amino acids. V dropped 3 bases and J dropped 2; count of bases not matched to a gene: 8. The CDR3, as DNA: TGCAGCGTTGATTACTCGGACAGGCTCACAGATACGCAGTATTTT. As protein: CSVDYSDRLTDTQYF.

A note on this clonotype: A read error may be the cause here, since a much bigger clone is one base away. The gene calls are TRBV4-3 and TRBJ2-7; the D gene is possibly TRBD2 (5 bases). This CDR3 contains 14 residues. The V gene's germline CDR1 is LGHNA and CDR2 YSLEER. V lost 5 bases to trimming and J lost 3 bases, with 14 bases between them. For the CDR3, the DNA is TGCGCCAGCAGCGGAAGTGAGGGTTTCTACGAGCAGTACTTC. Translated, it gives CASSGSEGFYEQYF.

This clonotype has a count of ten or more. The CDR3 region has the DNA TGTGCCAGCAGCTCCCGGACAGGCCCCGCGGGGACCCAGTACTTC. It specifies CASSSRTGPAGTQYF. V and J are TRBV11-3 and TRBJ2-5, with 7 bases matching TRBD1. CDR3 length: 15 amino acids. CDR1 and CDR2 (germline): SGHNT, YENEEA. With V trimmed by 4 bases and J by 7 bases, 12 bases remained unmatched.

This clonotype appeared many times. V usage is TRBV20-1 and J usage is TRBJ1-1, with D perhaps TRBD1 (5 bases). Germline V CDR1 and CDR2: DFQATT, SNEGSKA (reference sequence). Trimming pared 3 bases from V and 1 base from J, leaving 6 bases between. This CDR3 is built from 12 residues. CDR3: CSASGGNTEAFF. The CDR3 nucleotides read TGCAGTGCTAGCGGGGGGAACACTGAAGCTTTCTTT.

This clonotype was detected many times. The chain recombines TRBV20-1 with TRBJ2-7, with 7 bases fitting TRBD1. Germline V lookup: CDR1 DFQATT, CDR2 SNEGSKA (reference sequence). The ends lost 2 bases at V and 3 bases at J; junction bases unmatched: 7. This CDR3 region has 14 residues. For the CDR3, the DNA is TGCAGTGCTAGATGGCCGGGACAGAACTACGAGCAGTACTTC. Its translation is CSARWPGQNYEQYF.

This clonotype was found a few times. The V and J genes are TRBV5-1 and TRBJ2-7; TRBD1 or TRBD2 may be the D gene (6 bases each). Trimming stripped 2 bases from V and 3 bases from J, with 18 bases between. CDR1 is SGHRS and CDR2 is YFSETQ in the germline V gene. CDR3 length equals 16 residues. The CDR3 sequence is CASSFFRGGGNYEQYF. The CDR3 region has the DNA TGCGCCAGCAGCTTTTTCCGAGGAGGGGGGAACTACGAGCAGTACTTC.

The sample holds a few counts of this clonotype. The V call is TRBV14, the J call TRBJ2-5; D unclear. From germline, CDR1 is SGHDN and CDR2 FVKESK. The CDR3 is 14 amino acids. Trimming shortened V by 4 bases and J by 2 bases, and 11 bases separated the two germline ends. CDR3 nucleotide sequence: TGTGCCAGCAGCCTGACGACACCGCAAGAGACCCAGTACTTC. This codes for CASSLTTPQETQYF.

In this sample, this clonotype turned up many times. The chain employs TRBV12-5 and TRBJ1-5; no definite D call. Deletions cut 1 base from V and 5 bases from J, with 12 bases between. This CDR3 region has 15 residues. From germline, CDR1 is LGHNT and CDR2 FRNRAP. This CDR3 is CASGLGMREDQPQHF. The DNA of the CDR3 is TGTGCTAGTGGTTTGGGTATGAGGGAAGATCAGCCCCAGCATTTT.

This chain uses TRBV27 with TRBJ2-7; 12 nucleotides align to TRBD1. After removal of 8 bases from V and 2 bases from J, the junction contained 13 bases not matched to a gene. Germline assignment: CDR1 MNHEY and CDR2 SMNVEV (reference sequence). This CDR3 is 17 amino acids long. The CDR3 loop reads CASRRYSGTGGPYEQYF. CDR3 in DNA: TGTGCCAGCCGGCGCTATTCCGGGACAGGGGGCCCCTACGAGCAGTACTTC.

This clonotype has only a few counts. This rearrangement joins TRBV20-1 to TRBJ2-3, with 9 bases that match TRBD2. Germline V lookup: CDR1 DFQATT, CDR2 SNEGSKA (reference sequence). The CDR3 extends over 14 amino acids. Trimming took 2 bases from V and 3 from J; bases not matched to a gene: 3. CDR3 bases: TGCAGTGCTAGACGGGCGGGGGGGACAGATACGCAGTATTTT. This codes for CSARRAGGTDTQYF.

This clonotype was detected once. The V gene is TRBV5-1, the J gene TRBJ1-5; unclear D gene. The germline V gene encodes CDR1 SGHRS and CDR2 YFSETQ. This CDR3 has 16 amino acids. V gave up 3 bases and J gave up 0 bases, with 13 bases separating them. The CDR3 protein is CASSSQPVDSNQPQHF. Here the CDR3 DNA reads TGCGCCAGCAGCTCCCAGCCGGTGGATAGCAATCAGCCCCAGCATTTT.

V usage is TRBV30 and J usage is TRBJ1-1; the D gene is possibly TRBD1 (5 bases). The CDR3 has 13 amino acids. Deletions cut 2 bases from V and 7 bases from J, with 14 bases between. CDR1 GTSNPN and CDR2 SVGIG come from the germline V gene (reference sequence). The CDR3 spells CAWSWTLSSEAFF. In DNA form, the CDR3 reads TGTGCCTGGAGTTGGACACTCTCCAGTGAAGCTTTCTTT.

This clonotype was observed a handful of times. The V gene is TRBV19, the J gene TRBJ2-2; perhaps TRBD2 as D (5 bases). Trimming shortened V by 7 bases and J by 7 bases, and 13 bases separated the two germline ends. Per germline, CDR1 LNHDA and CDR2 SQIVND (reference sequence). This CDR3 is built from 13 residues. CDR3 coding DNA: TGTGCCAGTACCCTGGGAGTCGGCGGGGAGCTGTTTTTT. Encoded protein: CASTLGVGGELFF.

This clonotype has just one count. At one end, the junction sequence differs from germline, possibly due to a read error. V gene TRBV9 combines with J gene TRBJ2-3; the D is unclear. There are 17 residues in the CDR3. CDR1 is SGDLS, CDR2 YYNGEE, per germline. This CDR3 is CGSSVRSGSLSTDTQYF. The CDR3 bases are TGTGGCAGCAGCGTAAGATCCGGCTCGCTTTCCACAGATACGCAGTATTTT.

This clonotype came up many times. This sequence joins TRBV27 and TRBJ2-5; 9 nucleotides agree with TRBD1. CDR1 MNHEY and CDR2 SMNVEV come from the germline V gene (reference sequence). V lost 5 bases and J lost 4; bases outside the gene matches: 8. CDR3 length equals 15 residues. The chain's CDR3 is CASSTDRGRSETQYF. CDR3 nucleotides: TGTGCCAGCAGTACGGACAGGGGAAGGTCAGAGACCCAGTACTTC.

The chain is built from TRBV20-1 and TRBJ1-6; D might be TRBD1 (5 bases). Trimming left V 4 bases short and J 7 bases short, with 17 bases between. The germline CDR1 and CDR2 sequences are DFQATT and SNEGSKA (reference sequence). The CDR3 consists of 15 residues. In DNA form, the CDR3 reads TGCAGTGCTAAGTTGGCACTGGGGCCAAATTCACCCCTCCACTTT. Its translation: CSAKLALGPNSPLHF.

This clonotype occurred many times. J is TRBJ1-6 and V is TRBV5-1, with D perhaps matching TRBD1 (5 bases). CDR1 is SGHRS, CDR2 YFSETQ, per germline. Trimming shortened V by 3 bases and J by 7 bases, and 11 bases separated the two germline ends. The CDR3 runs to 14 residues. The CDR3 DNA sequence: TGCGCCAGCAGCTATCGACAGAGGAATTCACCCCTCCACTTT. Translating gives CASSYRQRNSPLHF.

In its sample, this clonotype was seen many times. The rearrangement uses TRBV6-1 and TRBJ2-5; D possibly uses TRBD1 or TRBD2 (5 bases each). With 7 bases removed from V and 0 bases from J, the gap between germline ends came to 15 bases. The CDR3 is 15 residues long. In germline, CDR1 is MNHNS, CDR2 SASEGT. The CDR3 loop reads CASTPLQGHQETQYF. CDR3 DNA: TGTGCCAGCACCCCCCTGCAGGGACACCAAGAGACCCAGTACTTC.

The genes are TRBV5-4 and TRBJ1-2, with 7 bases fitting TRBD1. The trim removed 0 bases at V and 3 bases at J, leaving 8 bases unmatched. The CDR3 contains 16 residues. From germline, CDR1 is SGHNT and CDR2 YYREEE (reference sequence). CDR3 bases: TGTGCCAGCAGCTTGGACAGGGGCCGGCGTGACTATGGCTACACCTTC. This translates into CASSLDRGRRDYGYTF.

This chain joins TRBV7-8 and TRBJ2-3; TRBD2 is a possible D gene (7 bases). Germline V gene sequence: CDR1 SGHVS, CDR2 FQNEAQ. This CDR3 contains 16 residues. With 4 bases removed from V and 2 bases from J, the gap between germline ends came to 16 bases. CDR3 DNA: TGTGCCAGCAGCTCCTGGAGGGGGGGGCACACAGATACGCAGTATTTT. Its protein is CASSSWRGGHTDTQYF. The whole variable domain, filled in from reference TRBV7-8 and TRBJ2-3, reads GAGVSQSPRYKVAKRGQDVALRCDPISGHVSLFWYQQALGQGPEFLTYFQNEAQLDKSGLPSDRFFAERPEGSVSTLKIQRTQQEDSAVYLCASSSWRGGHTDTQYFGPGTRLTVL.

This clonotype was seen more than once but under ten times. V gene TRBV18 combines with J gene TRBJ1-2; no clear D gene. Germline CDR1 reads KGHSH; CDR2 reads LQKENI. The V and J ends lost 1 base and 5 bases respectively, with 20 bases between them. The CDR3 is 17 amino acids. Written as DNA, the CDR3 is TGTGCCAGCTCACCACAAGGACGGATCGAAGGAGGTTATGGCTACACCTTC. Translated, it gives CASSPQGRIEGGYGYTF.

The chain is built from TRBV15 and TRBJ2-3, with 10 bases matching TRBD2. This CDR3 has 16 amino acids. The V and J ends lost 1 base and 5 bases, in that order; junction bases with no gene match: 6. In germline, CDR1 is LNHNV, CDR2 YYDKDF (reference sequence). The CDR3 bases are TGTGCCACCAGCAGAGGTCCCAGCGGGGGGGTAGATACGCAGTATTTT. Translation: CATSRGPSGGVDTQYF.

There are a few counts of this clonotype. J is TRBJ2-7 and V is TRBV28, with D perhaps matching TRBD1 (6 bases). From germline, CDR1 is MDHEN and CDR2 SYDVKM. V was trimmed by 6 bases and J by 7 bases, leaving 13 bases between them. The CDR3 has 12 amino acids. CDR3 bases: TGTGCCAGCAGCACTCAGAGGGGGGAGCAGTACTTC. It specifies CASSTQRGEQYF.